What follows is one TCR beta chain and its context. The data belong to a study of blood T cell repertoires in COVID-19. At the level of the study: Researchers got acute and convalescent COVID-19 samples from the United States, Italy and Spain.

The data were produced by immunoSEQ multiplex PCR, yet TCRdb's version contains in-frame clones alone and is incomplete. The sample includes about 72,000 clones, approximately 90% of them seen just once. This CDR3 spans 18 amino acids. CDR1 SGHTA and CDR2 FQGTGA come from the germline V gene. V shed 6 bases and J 2 bases; nucleotides not matched to a gene: 19. J is TRBJ2-7 and V is TRBV7-3; TRBD2 matches at 7 bases. This TCR came from a man aged 25-40 years with acute or convalescent COVID-19. The sequenced sample consisted of peripheral blood. The CDR3 sequence is CASSLFTGEGQKTYEQYF. The CDR3 DNA reads as TGTGCCAGCAGTCTCTTTACGGGGGAGGGCCAAAAAACCTACGAGCAGTACTTC.